This TCR beta chain derives from a study of T cells in Graves' hyperthyroidism and ophthalmopathy. What was amplified from RNA transcripts were TCR beta CDR3 regions. A first-round RT-PCR of the TCR CDR3 used the HTBI primer set. MiXCR, run by TCRdb on the multiplex PCR reads, gives a single entry per CDR3 protein. The data show approximately 200,000 distinct CDR3 sequences, 18% seen once. Per the germline V gene, CDR1 is SNHLY and CDR2 is FYNNEI. The CDR3 covers 14 residues. Trimming took off 8 bases at V and 3 bases at J, with 14 bases between the two ends. This clonotype was recorded at least ten times. Its specificity is unknown. General study results and limits: Blood also contained most expanded thyroid clonotypes above 0.001.

The sequencing input was blood. The TCR sequence derives from a man in his forties with Graves' hyperthyroidism. The chain has TRBV2 and TRBJ2-1; D remains ambiguous. CDR3 nucleotides: TGTGCCAGCGGCCTGGAACAGATCTACAATGAGCAGTTCTTC. Protein: CASGLEQIYNEQFF.